This T cell receptor beta chain was captured by sequencing in a study of blood T cell repertoires in COVID-19. Study context: Collection of acute and convalescent COVID-19 samples took place in the United States, Italy and Spain. Nucleic acid was either cDNA or gDNA, and it came from T cells, B-cell-depleted T cells, or PBMCs.

The protocol was immunoSEQ multiplex PCR, while the TCRdb copy is restricted to in-frame clones and leaves out a portion. The sample has 150,000 to 200,000 clones, around 79% seen once. The CDR3 contains 15 residues. V lost 2 bases, J lost 6 bases, and 6 bases stayed unmatched. Germline V lookup: CDR1 SNHLY, CDR2 FYNNEI. The chain links TRBV2 to TRBJ1-5; 8 nucleotides match TRBD1. This receptor was obtained from a woman aged 65 to 85 with acute or convalescent COVID-19. Sequencing input: peripheral blood. The CDR3 spells CASSESGGLGQPQHF. The CDR3 DNA sequence: TGTGCCAGCAGTGAATCAGGGGGCCTAGGTCAGCCCCAGCATTTT.